The TCR beta chain described here comes from a study of blood T cell repertoires in COVID-19. Study summary: The cDNA or gDNA used as material had been derived from T cells, B-cell-depleted T cells, or PBMCs.

Germline loops: CDR1 SGDLS, CDR2 YYNGEE. After removal of 4 bases from V and 2 bases from J, the junction contained 9 bases not matched to a gene. The CDR3 contains 16 residues. Participants spanned ages about 18 to 100 years and resided in some 22 US areas. Original methodology: Reference gene primer amplification yielded estimated nucleated cell counts. Clones were read by immunoSEQ multiplex PCR, and TCRdb kept only the in-frame ones, dropping some. The DNA gave D and trimming, while V, J and clone size come from that table. Counted here are around 420,000 clones, around 90% occurring once; the ten biggest clones make up around 1.9%.

The clonotype was recovered from a woman aged 40 to 50 with acute COVID-19. The chain carries TRBV9 and TRBJ2-1; 7 nucleotides align to TRBD2. Sample: PBMCs or T cells enriched from blood (not recorded which). CDR3 in amino acids: CASSRLGGEAYNEQFF. The CDR3 bases are TGTGCCAGCAGCCGCTTGGGGGGGGAAGCCTACAATGAGCAGTTCTTC.